The 30 T cell receptor beta chains listed next were all sequenced from one sample in a study of CD8 T cells in ankylosing spondylitis. Study-wide results and limits: Apparently characteristic of ankylosing spondylitis blood was a TCR beta motif (roughly eight highly homologous variants).

TCRdb recomputed calls from the 5' RACE reads with MiXCR, one row per CDR3 protein. The repertoire holds about 540,000 distinct CDR3 sequences, with roughly 13% as singletons. No antigens are known for them. What was sequenced was blood, either unsorted or a sorted T cell fraction (not recorded which). These TCRs come from a male donor with ankylosing spondylitis.

At least ten counts were recorded for this clonotype. This chain links TRBV7-8 with TRBJ2-7; 8 bases fit TRBD1. Trimming cost V 5 bases and J 3 bases; bases outside gene matches: 12. The V gene's germline CDR1 is SGHVS and CDR2 FQNEAQ. The CDR3 covers 16 residues. CDR3 DNA: TGTGCCAGCAGCCGAATCCCCGGGACAGGATACTACGAGCAGTACTTC. Amino acid sequence: CASSRIPGTGYYEQYF.

This clonotype came up a few times. This rearrangement joins TRBV9 to TRBJ2-1; D may correspond to TRBD1 or TRBD2 (6 bases each). This CDR3 contains 15 residues. The V gene lost 0 bases and the J gene lost 8 bases, with 15 bases spanning the gap. Per the germline V gene, CDR1 is SGDLS and CDR2 is YYNGEE. The CDR3 region is CASSVATGRSHEQFF. The CDR3 DNA reads as TGTGCCAGCAGCGTAGCTACAGGGAGGTCACATGAGCAGTTCTTC. Together with reference TRBV9 and TRBJ2-1, the CDR3 gives the full variable domain: DSGVTQTPKHLITATGQRVTLRCSPRSGDLSVYWYQQSLDQGLQFLIQYYNGEERAKGNILERFSAQQFPDLHSELNLSSLELGDSALYFCASSVATGRSHEQFFGPGTRLTVL.

This clonotype has a handful of counts. The CDR3 spells CATSDLGRGGLFF. For the CDR3, the DNA is TGTGCCACCAGTGATCTGGGACGCGGAGGACTGTTCTTC. This chain joins TRBV24-1 and TRBJ2-1, with D perhaps being TRBD1 or TRBD2 (5 bases each). Germline V gene lookup returns CDR1 KGHDR and CDR2 SFDVKD. V lost 3 bases and J 15 bases, leaving 17 bases between the germline ends. The CDR3 spans 13 residues.

The sample holds a few counts of this clonotype. This chain uses TRBV5-1 with TRBJ2-2; D call uncertain. V gave up 4 bases and J gave up 6 bases, with 13 bases separating them. The CDR3 consists of 14 residues. Germline loops: CDR1 SGHRS, CDR2 YFSETQ. In nucleotides, the CDR3 is TGCGCCAGCAGCCCCTCGGCCCCAGCCGGGGAGCTGTTTTTT. Its protein product is CASSPSAPAGELFF. Full variable domain (rest looked up from reference TRBV5-1 and TRBJ2-2): KAGVTQTPRYLIKTRGQQVTLSCSPISGHRSVSWYQQTPGQGLQFLFEYFSETQRNKGNFPGRFSGRQFSNSRSEMNVSTLELGDSALYLCASSPSAPAGELFFGEGSRLTVL.

This chain connects TRBV6-5 to TRBJ2-3; D gene ambiguous. CDR1 and CDR2 (germline): MNHEY, SVGAGI. Trimming removed 2 bases from V and 0 bases from J, with 6 bases in between. This CDR3 region has 14 residues. CDR3 region: CASSYQTSTDTQYF. CDR3 DNA: TGTGCCAGCAGTTACCAGACTAGCACAGATACGCAGTATTTT.

This clonotype has just a few counts. This chain uses TRBV4-2 with TRBJ2-3; 7 nucleotides line up with TRBD1. The V gene end was trimmed by 0 bases and the J gene end by 7 bases; junction bases not matched to a gene: 10. Germline V lookup: CDR1 LGHNA, CDR2 YNFKEQ. CDR3 length equals 16 residues. Here the CDR3 DNA reads TGTGCCAGCAGCCAAGATATGGGACAGTACGGATATACGCAGTATTTT. This translates into CASSQDMGQYGYTQYF.

This clonotype was observed a few times. The chain uses TRBV24-1 and TRBJ1-1, with 8 bases identical to TRBD1. Germline CDR1 and CDR2: KGHDR and SFDVKD. This CDR3 is built from 16 residues. The V gene end was trimmed by 3 bases and the J gene end by 2 bases; junction bases not matched to a gene: 7. The CDR3 DNA is TGTGCCACCAGTGATCCCGGGACAGGAGATAACACTGAAGCTTTCTTT. Its protein product is CATSDPGTGDNTEAFF.

The CDR3 nucleotides read TGCAGCGTTAAAGCGGGAGCGAACACCGGGGAGCTGTTTTTT. It specifies CSVKAGANTGELFF. The chain uses TRBV29-1 and TRBJ2-2; 8 nucleotides align to TRBD2. Germline-derived CDR1 and CDR2 are SQVTM and ANQGSEA. This CDR3 comprises 14 residues. V shed 5 bases and J 0 bases; nucleotides not matched to a gene: 2.

This clonotype was seen more than once but under ten times. The rearrangement joins TRBV20-1 to TRBJ1-1; TRBD1 is a possible D gene (5 bases). Per the germline V gene, CDR1 is DFQATT and CDR2 is SNEGSKA (reference sequence). V lost 6 bases and J 5 bases, leaving 25 bases between the germline ends. The CDR3 is made up of 16 amino acids. The CDR3 DNA reads as TGCAGTGCCAGGCCGGGGTGGCGGGGGTCGTTTACTGAAGCTTTCTTT. Translation gives CSARPGWRGSFTEAFF.

In this sample, this clonotype turned up many times. The V call is TRBV24-1, the J call TRBJ2-1, with 7 bases that match TRBD1. V shed 4 bases, J shed 0 bases, and the junction held 8 bases outside the gene matches. CDR1 is KGHDR, CDR2 SFDVKD, per germline. The CDR3 spans 17 residues. In DNA, the CDR3 is TGTGCCACCAGTGACCCCCGGACAGGCAGCTCCTACAATGAGCAGTTCTTC. As protein: CATSDPRTGSSYNEQFF.

This clonotype has just a few counts. The V gene is TRBV5-6, the J gene TRBJ2-7; TRBD2 agrees at 8 bases. The germline CDR1 and CDR2 sequences are SGHDT and YYEEEE. The CDR3 consists of 14 residues. Trimming at V came to 4 bases and at J to 3 bases, leaving 6 bases not matched to a gene. For the CDR3, the DNA is TGTGCCAGCAGCCCTGGGACTAGATACTACGAGCAGTACTTC. Residues: CASSPGTRYYEQYF.

The chain uses TRBV12-3 or TRBV12-4 and TRBJ2-1; D ambiguous. Trimming pared 3 bases from V and 6 bases from J, leaving 6 bases between. CDR3 length: 12 residues. The CDR3 DNA sequence: TGTGCCAGCAGTTTCCGGCCCAATGAGCAGTTCTTC. Protein sequence: CASSFRPNEQFF.

This clonotype was counted only a few times. V usage is TRBV5-1 and J usage is TRBJ2-3; no reliable D call. Germline V lookup: CDR1 SGHRS, CDR2 YFSETQ. The CDR3 runs 15 residues. Trimming removed 0 bases from V and 1 base from J, with 9 bases in between. This chain's CDR3 is CASSLVIAGTDTQYF. The CDR3, as DNA: TGCGCCAGCAGCTTGGTCATAGCCGGCACAGATACGCAGTATTTT.

The genes are TRBV9 and TRBJ2-4, with 11 bases fitting TRBD2. The ends lost 5 bases at V and 1 base at J; junction bases unmatched: 2. The CDR3 runs to 15 residues. The germline CDR1 and CDR2 sequences are SGDLS and YYNGEE. CDR3 sequence: CASRRTSGAKNIQYF. In DNA, the CDR3 is TGTGCCAGCAGGCGGACTAGCGGGGCCAAAAACATTCAGTACTTC.

The rearrangement joins TRBV11-2 to TRBJ2-2; D may be TRBD1 (5 bases). The V gene's germline CDR1 is SGHAT and CDR2 FQNNGV. V lost 5 bases and J 6 bases, leaving 13 bases between the germline ends. CDR3 length equals 14 residues. The CDR3, as DNA: TGTGCCAGCAGCCCGCCTAAGGGGTCCGGGGAGCTGTTTTTT. Its protein is CASSPPKGSGELFF.

This clonotype has just a few counts. One junction end disagrees with the germline gene, perhaps due to a read error. This chain joins TRBV6-2 or TRBV6-3 and TRBJ2-5, with D perhaps matching TRBD2 (6 bases). Germline V lookup: CDR1 MNHEY, CDR2 SVGEGT. The CDR3 is 14 residues long. The CDR3 nucleotides are TGTGCCAGCACTCACACGGGACTTCAAGGGACCCAGTACTTC. Its translation: CASTHTGLQGTQYF.

The sample holds a few counts of this clonotype. The chain has TRBV11-2 and TRBJ2-2; D is unclear. V dropped 5 bases and J dropped 4 bases, with 14 bases sitting between them. The CDR3 spans 15 residues. Germline V gene sequence: CDR1 SGHAT, CDR2 FQNNGV. Written as DNA, the CDR3 is TGTGCCAGCAGCGCAGGTGGCCTCGGCACCGGGGAGCTGTTTTTT. Translating it yields CASSAGGLGTGELFF.

The V call is TRBV5-6, the J call TRBJ2-5; D might be TRBD1 or TRBD2, each matching 5 bases. Trimming shortened V by 4 bases and J by 0 bases, and 10 bases separated the two germline ends. This CDR3 has 14 residues. Germline V gene sequence: CDR1 SGHDT, CDR2 YYEEEE. The chain's CDR3 is CASSKGTNQETQYF. CDR3 DNA sequence: TGTGCCAGCAGCAAGGGGACCAACCAAGAGACCCAGTACTTC.

This clonotype was found a few times. The CDR3 region is CASSLRALSGNTIYF. The CDR3 bases are TGTGCCAGCAGTTTGCGGGCCCTCTCTGGAAACACCATATATTTT. This chain links TRBV12-3 or TRBV12-4 with TRBJ1-3, with unresolved D. Deletions cut 3 bases from V and 0 bases from J, with 9 bases between. This CDR3 comprises 15 residues.

This clonotype was seen a handful of times. V usage is TRBV6-5 and J usage is TRBJ1-1; D gene ambiguous. V was pared by 3 bases and J by 1 base, with 15 bases between. CDR3 length: 16 residues. Germline assignment: CDR1 MNHEY and CDR2 SVGAGI. The CDR3 reads CASSYGFAGGNTEAFF. The CDR3, as DNA: TGTGCCAGCAGTTATGGGTTCGCAGGTGGGAACACTGAAGCTTTCTTT.

This clonotype was seen ten or more times. The chain joins TRBV7-6 to TRBJ2-3, with a possible D match to TRBD2 (5 bases). Germline CDR1 SGHVS, CDR2 FNYEAQ. This CDR3 has 15 residues. V was trimmed by 5 bases and J by 1 base, leaving 13 bases between them. The CDR3 coding sequence is TGTGCCAGCAGCCCCCGGCGGGCTGGCACAGATACGCAGTATTTT. The encoded protein is CASSPRRAGTDTQYF.

The CDR3 nucleotides read TGCAGTGCTAGTAGGCTAGCGGGGACCTACGAGCAGTACGTC. It is translated as CSASRLAGTYEQYV. The chain couples TRBV20-1 to TRBJ2-7, with 9 bases lining up with TRBD2. This CDR3 is 14 amino acids long. Germline-derived CDR1 and CDR2 are DFQATT and SNEGSKA (reference sequence). The V and J ends lost 3 bases and 2 bases, in that order; junction bases with no gene match: 5.

This clonotype turned up a few times. V and J are TRBV20-1 and TRBJ2-7; D perhaps matches TRBD2 (6 bases). V lost 3 bases and J lost 4, with 19 bases in between. Germline V CDR1 and CDR2: DFQATT, SNEGSKA (reference sequence). The CDR3 loop spans 15 amino acids. CDR3 nucleotide sequence: TGCAGTGCTAGGGGGGGAAGCTCGGGCCCTTACGAGCAGTACTTC. Translation gives CSARGGSSGPYEQYF.

This clonotype was counted only a few times. The V call is TRBV14, the J call TRBJ2-1, with unresolved D. V gave up 5 bases and J gave up 6 bases, with 11 bases separating them. This CDR3 is 13 amino acids long. The germline V gene has CDR1 SGHDN and CDR2 FVKESK. CDR3 region: CASSLREVNEQFF. The CDR3 coding sequence is TGTGCCAGCAGCTTAAGGGAAGTCAATGAGCAGTTCTTC. Complete variable domain (other parts from reference TRBV14 and TRBJ2-1): EAGVTQFPSHSVIEKGQTVTLRCDPISGHDNLYWYRRVMGKEIKFLLHFVKESKQDESGMPNNRFLAERTGGTYSTLKVQPAELEDSGVYFCASSLREVNEQFFGPGTRLTVL.

In its sample, this clonotype was seen many times. The rearrangement uses TRBV20-1 and TRBJ1-1; tentative D call: TRBD1 (6 bases). V lost 7 bases and J lost 6, with 18 bases in between. CDR1 and CDR2 from the germline V gene are DFQATT and SNEGSKA (reference sequence). The CDR3 sequence is 13 residues long. Here the CDR3 reads CSVRRGRGAEAFF. In DNA, the CDR3 is TGCAGTGTTCGGAGAGGCAGGGGAGCTGAAGCTTTCTTT.

The gene calls are TRBV3-1 and TRBJ2-1; D possibly uses TRBD1 or TRBD2 (5 bases each). This CDR3 has 15 amino acids. CDR1 and CDR2 (germline): LGHDT, YNNKEL (reference sequence). V was shortened by 0 bases and J by 7 bases, with 13 bases between the two germline ends. CDR3 residues: CASSQDSSGGNEQFF. The CDR3 DNA sequence: TGTGCCAGCAGCCAAGATTCATCTGGGGGAAATGAGCAGTTCTTC.

The V call is TRBV2, the J call TRBJ2-7; D perhaps matches TRBD1 (5 bases). This CDR3 contains 14 residues. V lost 6 bases to trimming and J lost 4 bases, with 16 bases between them. Germline CDR1 is SNHLY and CDR2 is FYNNEI. Here the CDR3 DNA reads TGTGCCAGCAGCGCTAGGGAACAGGCTTACGAGCAGTACTTC. It translates to CASSAREQAYEQYF.

This clonotype showed up just a few times. The chain carries TRBV27 and TRBJ2-5; D not certain. Between the trimmed V and J ends, which lost 4 bases and 0 bases, there was a span of 15 bases. Germline assignment: CDR1 MNHEY and CDR2 SMNVEV (reference sequence). The CDR3 extends over 16 amino acids. CDR3 in amino acids: CASSSRPPAYQETQYF. CDR3 in DNA: TGTGCCAGCAGTTCAAGACCCCCGGCGTACCAAGAGACCCAGTACTTC.

In this sample, this clonotype turned up many times. This chain links TRBV6-1 with TRBJ1-5; 7 bases are a match to TRBD1. Germline trimming cut 4 bases from V and 1 base from J; bases unmatched to any gene: 1. The CDR3 contains 14 residues. Per the germline V gene, CDR1 is MNHNS and CDR2 is SASEGT. The chain's CDR3 is CASSGQGSNQPQHF. The CDR3 DNA reads TGTGCCAGCAGTGGACAGGGAAGCAATCAGCCCCAGCATTTT.

This clonotype was seen a few times. The CDR3 nucleotides read TGTGCCAGCAGCTTGATCCAAGGGGAGGGTTTGGACACTGAAGCTTTCTTT. Its translation: CASSLIQGEGLDTEAFF. This chain links TRBV5-6 with TRBJ1-1; D is possibly TRBD1 (5 bases). The CDR3 has 17 residues. Germline CDR1 and CDR2: SGHDT and YYEEEE. Trimming shortened V by 1 base and J by 3 bases, and 19 bases separated the two germline ends.